This T cell receptor beta chain was profiled in a study of T cells in tuberculosis (dated by TCRdb to the late 2010s). For context, the study as a whole: The study combined CD1B tetramers and high-throughput TCR immunosequencing to characterize T cells specific for the mycobacterial lipid antigen glucose monomycolate (GMM). IGRA-negative adolescents, IGRA-positive adolescents with latent tuberculosis and adults with active tuberculosis, roughly ten per group, were compared in a South African clinical cohort.

This clone has a single count. Its antigen remains undetermined. No base quality information exists; no much larger clone differs at one position. The immunoSEQ multiplex PCR assay was used to generate TCR libraries, with TCR-beta and/or TCR-alpha/delta assays applied to each sample. The Illumina high-throughput platform was used to sequence the amplified TCR libraries. In the authors' own workflow: Clustering and dimensionality reduction relied on pairwise TCRdist distances among GMM-specific receptors from T cells that were either sorted ex vivo or expanded in vitro. The score assigned to each clinical repertoire was mean NN-distance, meaning the average TCRdist to the nearest 10% of tetramer-positive reference sequences. GEM TCR motif frequency was calculated as the fraction of unique TCRs that matched known GEM sequences by V/J usage and CDR3 length. Active tuberculosis was classified by linear discriminant analysis with leave-one-out cross-validation, implemented in scikit-learn. TCRdb took this table from immuneACCESS and kept in-frame rearrangements with V and J called. Such tables lack part of the clones; where checked against another copy, unresolved V genes explain under half of the gap, and the rest is unexplained. V, J and clone size reflect that table, while D and trimming were determined from the DNA. This sample comprises about 25,000 clones, roughly 95% of them detected only once. The top ten clonotypes cover 9% to 9.5% of the sample.

Trimming removed 6 bases from V and 7 bases from J, leaving 18 bases between the germline ends. The germline V gene (reference sequence) supplies CDR1 LNHNV and CDR2 YYDKDF. Reading from cysteine to phenylalanine, the CDR3 counts 14 amino acids. The CDR3 DNA has 42 bases and is translated from base 1. Study-level results and caveats: Clinical samples were selected based on the availability of cryopreserved specimens, with adults included as active tuberculosis cases and adolescents included as controls. Compared with IGRA-negative controls, TCR-alpha repertoires from active tuberculosis had smaller mean NN-distances to GMM-specific TCRs, which suggests that these TCRs underwent clonal expansion. An accuracy of around 88% (AUROC more than 0.8) was reached by a classifier using the diverse GMM-specific repertoire, compared with about 65% accuracy when GEM motif frequencies were used. Smaller NN-distances were partly driven by shorter CDR3-alpha lengths in active tuberculosis patients, and statistical significance was not reached for the TCR-beta difference.

At study entry, a tuberculin skin test and the QuantiFERON-TB GOLD In-Tube IGRA were used to screen adolescents for latent tuberculosis infection. Immunosequencing of unsorted cryopreserved PBMC covered, on average, about 100,000 T cells per clinical donor. Eleven high schools in the Worcester region of the Western Cape, South Africa, served as enrollment sites for adolescents aged 12 to 18 years. Approximately ten M. tuberculosis-infected adolescents and about 10 uninfected adolescents, matched for age and sex, were selected. For the adolescents, PBMC were isolated by density centrifugation from freshly drawn heparinized blood and then cryopreserved.

This receptor was taken from a donor aged 5 to 30 with latent tuberculosis or without tuberculosis infection. The chain couples TRBV15 to TRBJ1-2, and the D gene may be TRBD1, 6 bases matching. The sample consisted of PBMCs. CDR3 region: CATSPNRTVSGYTF. The nucleotide sequence is given as TGTGCCACCAGTCCGAATCGGACAGTATCTGGCTACACCTTC.